This section outlines one TCR beta chain sequence together with its context. Time point reported: after neoadjuvant nivolumab, at surgical resection. These newly diagnosed stage II-IVA oral cavity squamous cell carcinoma patients had no prior systemic or radiation treatment. The germline V gene encodes CDR1 GTSNPN and CDR2 SVGIG (reference sequence). The CDR3 is 14 amino acids. Trimming removed 1 base from V and 5 bases from J; junction bases left unmatched: 2. The data originate from a study of neoadjuvant anti-PD-1 for oral cavity cancer. Tumor libraries mostly used roughly 4.8 ug genomic DNA, two replicates each. TCRdb keeps only in-frame clones here, not all; method: immunoSEQ multiplex PCR. Among around 21,000 clones listed, 40% to 50% were seen once.

The chain has TRBV30 and TRBJ1-6; 7 bases are shared with TRBD1. The source of this sequence is a person between 35 and 79 years old with oral cavity squamous cell carcinoma. The sample here was tumor tissue, taken after nivolumab (anti-PD-1) treatment. In DNA, the CDR3 is TGTGCCTGGAGTGCCGGACAGGATAATTCACCCCTCCACTTT. It encodes CAWSAGQDNSPLHF.